What follows describes a single T cell receptor (beta chain). The antigen remains undetermined. An approximately 120-subject validation cohort, separate from the 666-subject first cohort, supplied the donors. The CDR3 spans 18 residues. V was cut by 2 bases and J by 0 bases, with 19 bases left in between. Per germline, CDR1 SGHVS and CDR2 FQNEAQ. These data come from a study of cytomegalovirus exposure and HLA in healthy donors. Study results and caveats: Using the classifier, cytomegalovirus status was reportedly diagnosed with high specificity and sensitivity. Cytomegalovirus-associated status was assigned to fewer than 200 TCR beta chains. As confirmed in vitro, a few CMV-associated chains were specific for CMV antigens.

This table comes from immunoSEQ multiplex PCR, and its TCRdb copy is limited to in-frame clones, with some not included. This sample yields over 200,000 clones, of which about 90% are seen a single time; just under 3% belongs to the top ten. The sample was PBMCs. The chain joins TRBV7-8 to TRBJ1-1; D is perhaps TRBD1 (5 bases). The origin of this receptor is a woman younger than 35 in good health and CMV-seronegative. The CDR3 here is CASSLPGRGMGLNTEAFF. The CDR3 coding sequence is TGTGCCAGCAGCTTACCAGGGCGGGGGATGGGGCTGAACACTGAAGCTTTCTTT.